This entry lists 32 T cell receptor beta chains sequenced from one sample in a study of human T cells and chemical hapten exposure. One entry per CDR3 protein, called by TCRdb with MiXCR from the RACE reads. The repertoire holds just over 350,000 distinct CDR3 sequences, with about 6% as singletons. Indicated time point: patch test 2, 6 weeks after DPC sensitization. Sample treatment: therapeutic diphenylcyclopropenone sensitization with weekly scalp DPC. This sample comprised whole blood, obtained in connection with sensitization to the hapten diphenylcyclopropenone (DPC). These receptors all come from a woman aged 18-29 years with alopecia areata. Some clones in this sample may be carry-over from other donors' samples.

This clonotype was counted at least ten times. This chain connects TRBV7-8 to TRBJ1-3, with a tentative D call TRBD1 (5 bases). V shed 5 bases and J shed 0 bases, with 11 bases lying between them. Germline V gene sequence: CDR1 SGHVS, CDR2 FQNEAQ. The CDR3 loop spans 15 amino acids. CDR3 sequence: CASSVPGYSGNTIYF. The CDR3 bases are TGTGCCAGCAGCGTACCAGGGTACTCTGGAAACACCATATATTTT.

This clonotype was seen a few times. V usage is TRBV6-1 and J usage is TRBJ2-7, with D possibly called TRBD1 or TRBD2 (5 bases each). The CDR3 sequence is 12 residues long. Trimming took off 0 bases at V and 6 bases at J, with 6 bases between the two ends. The germline V gene encodes CDR1 MNHNS and CDR2 SASEGT. CDR3 coding DNA: TGTGCCAGCAGTGAAGCGAGGGGCGAGCAGTACTTC. Protein: CASSEARGEQYF.

This clonotype has just a few counts. The genes are TRBV7-2 and TRBJ2-3; 10 bases line up with TRBD1. This CDR3 is built from 19 residues. Looked up from germline, CDR1 is SGHTA and CDR2 is FQGNSA. Losses at the gene ends were 5 bases for V and 0 bases for J; bases not matched to a gene: 14. The CDR3 sequence: CASSVPGQGPVSSTDTQYF. The CDR3 DNA follows: TGTGCCAGCAGCGTACCGGGACAGGGGCCTGTGTCTAGCACAGATACGCAGTATTTT.

This clonotype came up many times. This chain uses TRBV27 with TRBJ1-3, with D uncertain. The CDR3 spans 14 residues. Germline assignment: CDR1 MNHEY and CDR2 SMNVEV (reference sequence). V was pared by 3 bases and J by 1 base, with 7 bases between. In nucleotides, the CDR3 is TGTGCCAGCAGTTTCGACACATCTGGAAACACCATATATTTT. Translated, it gives CASSFDTSGNTIYF.

This clonotype was detected a few times. The rearrangement links TRBV6-2 or TRBV6-3 to TRBJ1-2, with D unclear. The CDR3 is 16 residues long. The ends were cut back, 5 bases at V and 4 bases at J, with 20 bases in the middle. In germline, CDR1 is MNHEY, CDR2 SVGEGT. The CDR3: CASSMRREDPTYGYTF. The DNA of the CDR3 is TGTGCCAGCAGTATGCGAAGGGAGGACCCCACCTATGGCTACACCTTC.

This clonotype has a count of ten or more. The junction differs from germline at one of its ends, possibly a read error. The genes are TRBV3-1 and TRBJ2-7; D might be TRBD1 (6 bases). The germline CDR1 and CDR2 sequences are LGHDT and YNNKEL (reference sequence). The CDR3 runs 11 residues. CDR3 coding DNA: TGTGCCAGCAGCCTGGGACAACAAATGGACTTC. Residues: CASSLGQQMDF.

V usage is TRBV11-1 and J usage is TRBJ2-2; D call uncertain. The germline V gene has CDR1 SGHAT and CDR2 FQDESV (reference sequence). The V gene lost 4 bases and the J gene lost 4 bases, with 10 bases spanning the gap. CDR3 length equals 14 residues. CDR3 in DNA: TGTGCCAGCAGCTCCTCCCGGTCCACCGGGGAGCTGTTTTTT. Amino acids: CASSSSRSTGELFF. Supplemented by reference TRBV11-1 and TRBJ2-2, the full variable domain reads EAEVAQSPRYKITEKSQAVAFWCDPISGHATLYWYRQILGQGPELLVQFQDESVVDDSQLPKDRFSAERLKGVDSTLKIQPAELGDSAMYLCASSSSRSTGELFFGEGSRLTVL.

The chain joins TRBV6-1 to TRBJ2-7, with D perhaps matching TRBD1 or TRBD2 (6 bases each). This CDR3 region has 15 residues. The germline gives CDR1 MNHNS, CDR2 SASEGT. V lost 0 bases to trimming and J lost 2 bases, with 11 bases between them. CDR3 in amino acids: CASSEAGGRTYEQYF. Written as DNA, the CDR3 is TGTGCCAGCAGTGAAGCTGGGGGGCGTACCTACGAGCAGTACTTC.

The chain recombines TRBV14 with TRBJ1-6; 7 positions match TRBD1. This CDR3 comprises 16 residues. The junction had 3 bases not matched to a gene; V was cut back by 4 bases and J by 0 bases. CDR1 and CDR2 from the germline V gene are SGHDN and FVKESK. The CDR3: CASSRRDSSYNSPLHF. The CDR3 nucleotides are TGTGCCAGCAGCCGAAGGGACAGCTCCTATAATTCACCCCTCCACTTT.

This clonotype came up many times. The chain links TRBV29-1 to TRBJ1-1; D not resolved. V shed 1 base and J shed 4 bases, with 7 bases lying between them. This CDR3 is built from 12 residues. Germline-derived CDR1 and CDR2 are SQVTM and ANQGSEA. The CDR3 nucleotides read TGCAGCGTTGAAGGGGTGTCCACTGAAGCTTTCTTT. Its protein is CSVEGVSTEAFF.

The CDR3 coding sequence is TGTGCCAGCAGCCGCAGATCAACCTACGAGCAGTACTTC. This sequence encodes CASSRRSTYEQYF. The chain links TRBV3-1 to TRBJ2-7; D unresolved. Germline CDR1 reads LGHDT; CDR2 reads YNNKEL (reference sequence). Trimming removed 4 bases at V and 2 bases at J, with 9 bases between. The CDR3 sequence is 13 residues long.

The rearrangement joins TRBV5-4 to TRBJ1-6; D call uncertain. V lost 0 bases to trimming and J lost 9 bases, with 10 bases between them. The CDR3 runs to 14 residues. Germline V gene data show CDR1 as SGHNT and CDR2 as YYREEE (reference sequence). CDR3 DNA: TGTGCCAGCAGCTTGGGTGGGCGGGGTTCACCCCTCCACTTT. As protein: CASSLGGRGSPLHF. The full variable domain, in which reference TRBV5-4 and TRBJ1-6 provide the parts outside the CDR3, is ETGVTQSPTHLIKTRGQQVTLRCSSQSGHNTVSWYQQALGQGPQFIFQYYREEENGRGNFPPRFSGLQFPNYSSELNVNALELDDSALYLCASSLGGRGSPLHFGNGTRLTVT.

There are many counts of this clonotype. The chain combines TRBV28 with TRBJ1-5; 8 bases are shared with TRBD1. CDR3 length equals 16 residues. The germline gives CDR1 MDHEN, CDR2 SYDVKM. V lost 5 bases and J lost 3; bases outside the gene matches: 9. This CDR3 is CASSLRTGFLNQPQHF. CDR3 nucleotides: TGTGCCAGCAGTCTCCGGACAGGGTTCCTCAATCAGCCCCAGCATTTT.

This clonotype has at least ten counts. The gene calls are TRBV5-6 and TRBJ1-1; D remains unclear. The V and J ends lost 2 bases and 4 bases respectively, with 12 bases between them. The CDR3 runs to 14 residues. Germline V gene data show CDR1 as SGHDT and CDR2 as YYEEEE. DNA of the CDR3: TGTGCCAGCAGCTTAAGGGCGGGCCCCACTGAAGCTTTCTTT. Translating it yields CASSLRAGPTEAFF.

There are many counts of this clonotype. The rearrangement links TRBV7-9 to TRBJ2-3; D is uncertain. CDR1 SEHNR and CDR2 FQNEAQ come from the germline V gene (reference sequence). Trimming left V 5 bases short and J 1 base short, with 7 bases between. The CDR3 covers 13 residues. CDR3 nucleotides: TGTGCCAGCAGCACCGAGGGCACAGATACGCAGTATTTT. Its protein product is CASSTEGTDTQYF.

The sample holds many counts of this clonotype. The chain employs TRBV4-3 and TRBJ1-2, with a tentative D call TRBD1 (5 bases). This CDR3 spans 16 amino acids. Germline V gene sequence: CDR1 LGHNA, CDR2 YSLEER. The V end was cut by 1 base, the J end by 3 bases, with 15 bases between. Here the CDR3 DNA reads TGCGCCAGCAGCCAAGCTCTTTCGAGAGGGGACTATGGCTACACCTTC. It specifies CASSQALSRGDYGYTF.

Ten or more counts support this clonotype. The rearrangement joins TRBV6-4 to TRBJ1-1, with D unclear. This CDR3 comprises 13 residues. CDR1 is MRHNA and CDR2 is SNTAGT in the germline V gene. V lost 6 bases and J lost 0, with 8 bases in between. In nucleotides, the CDR3 is TGTGCCAGCAGACTTCGCCTGAACACTGAAGCTTTCTTT. This encodes CASRLRLNTEAFF.

This clonotype was seen only a few times. The rearrangement joins TRBV27 to TRBJ1-5; 8 bases are shared with TRBD1. There are 13 residues in the CDR3. Germline V lookup: CDR1 MNHEY, CDR2 SMNVEV (reference sequence). The V and J ends lost 11 bases and 3 bases, in that order; junction bases with no gene match: 6. The CDR3 region has the DNA TGTGCCTTCAACAGGGGGTCCAATCAGCCCCAGCATTTT. Its protein product is CAFNRGSNQPQHF.

This clonotype was detected ten times or more. V gene TRBV28 combines with J gene TRBJ1-6; 9 nucleotides match TRBD1. V gave up 7 bases and J gave up 10 bases; unmatched junction bases: 8. This CDR3 comprises 14 residues. CDR1 and CDR2 (germline): MDHEN, SYDVKM. CDR3 sequence: CASTIGTGSSPLHF. The CDR3 bases are TGTGCCAGCACTATCGGGACAGGGTCGTCACCCCTCCACTTT.

This clonotype showed up just a few times. V gene TRBV20-1 combines with J gene TRBJ2-2; a weak D match, TRBD1 (5 bases). The CDR3 runs to 15 residues. V lost 6 bases and J lost 4, with 18 bases in between. Germline loops: CDR1 DFQATT, CDR2 SNEGSKA (reference sequence). In DNA form, the CDR3 reads TGCAGTGCCCGACCGCAGGGAATTGGCACCGGGGAGCTGTTTTTT. Translating it yields CSARPQGIGTGELFF.

This clonotype was recorded at least ten times. The chain employs TRBV7-2 and TRBJ2-2; D might be TRBD1 or TRBD2, each matching 5 bases. V was cut by 5 bases and J by 4 bases, with 17 bases left in between. The CDR3 extends over 16 amino acids. Germline V gives CDR1 SGHTA, CDR2 FQGNSA. The chain's CDR3 is CASSPLDGASTGELFF. In DNA, the CDR3 is TGTGCCAGCAGCCCTCTCGACGGGGCCTCCACCGGGGAGCTGTTTTTT.

This clonotype has ten or more counts. V is TRBV18 and J is TRBJ2-5; weak D call: TRBD1 (6 bases). The CDR3 has 14 amino acids. Trimming took 2 bases from V and 5 from J, leaving 12 bases between them. The V gene's germline CDR1 is KGHSH and CDR2 LQKENI. Written as DNA, the CDR3 is TGTGCCAGCTCACCATTACAGGGCTTCGAGACCCAGTACTTC. Translated: CASSPLQGFETQYF.

The chain couples TRBV7-9 to TRBJ1-4; unclear D gene. V shed 3 bases and J shed 0 bases, with 8 bases lying between them. This CDR3 is built from 15 residues. CDR1 and CDR2 from the germline V gene are SEHNR and FQNEAQ (reference sequence). CDR3 sequence: CASSLPGATNEKLFF. CDR3 sequence (DNA): TGTGCCAGCAGCTTGCCCGGAGCAACTAATGAAAAACTGTTTTTT.

This clonotype turned up a few times. The CDR3 DNA reads TGTGCCAGCAGTTTCGCTTCCAGGAGCTCCTACGAGCAGTACTTC. Translating gives CASSFASRSSYEQYF. The rearrangement uses TRBV12-3 or TRBV12-4 and TRBJ2-7, with no clear D. The CDR3 sequence is 15 residues long. Trimming left V 3 bases short and J 0 bases short, with 12 bases between.

This clonotype was counted a few times. The rearrangement links TRBV6-6 to TRBJ2-5, with D unclear. This CDR3 region has 15 residues. In germline, CDR1 is MNHNY, CDR2 SVGAGI (reference sequence). The V end lost 0 bases, the J end lost 9 bases, and 17 bases lay between the germline ends. CDR3 nucleotide sequence: TGTGCCAGCAGTTACTCGATGGCGGACCGGGTTGCCCAGTACTTC. Encoded protein: CASSYSMADRVAQYF.

This clonotype showed up many times. This chain uses TRBV7-2 with TRBJ1-2; perhaps TRBD1 as D (6 bases). CDR1 is SGHTA, CDR2 FQGNSA, per germline. Between the trimmed V and J ends, which lost 1 base and 3 bases, there was a span of 15 bases. This CDR3 has 16 residues. CDR3 protein: CASSLGLQGYDYGYTF. CDR3 coding DNA: TGTGCCAGCAGCTTAGGGCTGCAGGGGTACGACTATGGCTACACCTTC.

This clonotype was detected ten times or more. This rearrangement joins TRBV6-2 or TRBV6-3 to TRBJ1-5; 8 bases are shared with TRBD1. CDR1 is MNHEY, CDR2 SVGEGT, per germline. This CDR3 region has 17 residues. V was pared by 9 bases and J by 0 bases, with 13 bases of the junction left unmatched. CDR3 loop: CASGPRAGGRSNQPQHF. In DNA, the CDR3 is TGTGCCAGTGGGCCGCGGGCAGGGGGCCGTAGCAATCAGCCCCAGCATTTT.

In this sample, this clonotype turned up a few times. This chain connects TRBV6-1 to TRBJ1-1; D is uncertain. The V end lost 2 bases, the J end lost 4 bases, and 17 bases lay between the germline ends. Germline assignment: CDR1 MNHNS and CDR2 SASEGT. CDR3 length: 16 residues. The CDR3 protein is CASSEIGPPYTTEAFF. CDR3 in DNA: TGTGCCAGCAGTGAAATAGGACCCCCCTATACCACTGAAGCTTTCTTT.

The chain recombines TRBV5-5 with TRBJ2-6; D ambiguous. Trimming shortened V by 2 bases and J by 0 bases, and 12 bases separated the two germline ends. The germline gives CDR1 SGHKS, CDR2 YYEKEE (reference sequence). The CDR3 is made up of 17 amino acids. The CDR3 sequence is CASSFRQAPSGANVLTF. The CDR3 DNA is TGTGCCAGCAGCTTCCGCCAAGCCCCCTCTGGGGCCAACGTCCTGACTTTC.

This clonotype was found a few times. The chain recombines TRBV12-3 or TRBV12-4 with TRBJ1-5; 7 nucleotides match TRBD1. The CDR3 is 15 residues long. Trimming removed 7 bases from V and 1 base from J; junction bases left unmatched: 7. In nucleotides, the CDR3 is TGTGCCAGCAACTTAGGGGGCGGAAGCAATCAGCCCCAGCATTTT. This sequence encodes CASNLGGGSNQPQHF.

The table lists this clonotype with a few counts. The rearrangement links TRBV14 to TRBJ2-7, with a tentative D call TRBD1 (7 bases). CDR1 is SGHDN and CDR2 is FVKESK in the germline V gene. V lost 3 bases and J lost 3, with 15 bases in between. This CDR3 has 15 amino acids. As DNA, the CDR3 is TGTGCCAGCAGCCAGGTTGGAGGGGGCCGCTACGAGCAGTACTTC. It translates to CASSQVGGGRYEQYF.

This clonotype was observed many times. This chain links TRBV18 with TRBJ1-1; 8 positions match TRBD1. V lost 6 bases and J lost 4; bases outside the gene matches: 4. From germline, CDR1 is KGHSH and CDR2 LQKENI. The CDR3 has 13 amino acids. CDR3 residues: CASSPQGATEAFF. The CDR3 DNA is TGTGCCAGCTCCCCCCAGGGGGCCACTGAAGCTTTCTTT.